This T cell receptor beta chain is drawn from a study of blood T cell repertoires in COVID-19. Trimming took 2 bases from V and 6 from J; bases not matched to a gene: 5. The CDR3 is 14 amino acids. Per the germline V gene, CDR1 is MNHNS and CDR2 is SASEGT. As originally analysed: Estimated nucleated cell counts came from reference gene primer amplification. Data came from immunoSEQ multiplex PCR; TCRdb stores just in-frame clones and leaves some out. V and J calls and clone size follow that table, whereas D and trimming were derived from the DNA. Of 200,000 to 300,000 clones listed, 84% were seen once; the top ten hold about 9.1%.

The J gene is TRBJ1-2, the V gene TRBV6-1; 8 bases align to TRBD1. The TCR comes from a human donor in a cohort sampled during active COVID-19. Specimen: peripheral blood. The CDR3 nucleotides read TGTGCCAGCAGTGAAAGGACAGGGTGGGATGGCTACACCTTC. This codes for CASSERTGWDGYTF.